Here is one TCR beta chain with its context. This entry is derived from a study of blood T cell repertoires in COVID-19. Study context: Samples of COVID-19 (acute and convalescent) were obtained from the United States, Italy and Spain. T cells, B-cell-depleted T cells, or PBMCs provided the cDNA or gDNA that served as material.

In the original analysis: Nucleated cell counts were estimated from reference gene primer amplification. The data were produced by immunoSEQ multiplex PCR, yet TCRdb's version contains in-frame clones alone and is incomplete. For V, J and clone size, that table is used; D and trimming come from the DNA. The sample shows about 190,000 clones, 70% to 90% of them seen only once. V gave up 6 bases and J gave up 5 bases, with 16 bases separating them. CDR3 length equals 15 residues. Germline assignment: CDR1 LNHDA and CDR2 SQIVND (reference sequence). This TCR derives from an elderly woman with acute or convalescent COVID-19. The sequencing input was peripheral blood. This chain joins TRBV19 and TRBJ1-4, with a tentative D call TRBD1 (6 bases). This CDR3 reads CASRPGRGINEKLFF. The CDR3 DNA is TGTGCCAGTAGGCCCGGGAGGGGGATAAATGAAAAACTGTTTTTT.